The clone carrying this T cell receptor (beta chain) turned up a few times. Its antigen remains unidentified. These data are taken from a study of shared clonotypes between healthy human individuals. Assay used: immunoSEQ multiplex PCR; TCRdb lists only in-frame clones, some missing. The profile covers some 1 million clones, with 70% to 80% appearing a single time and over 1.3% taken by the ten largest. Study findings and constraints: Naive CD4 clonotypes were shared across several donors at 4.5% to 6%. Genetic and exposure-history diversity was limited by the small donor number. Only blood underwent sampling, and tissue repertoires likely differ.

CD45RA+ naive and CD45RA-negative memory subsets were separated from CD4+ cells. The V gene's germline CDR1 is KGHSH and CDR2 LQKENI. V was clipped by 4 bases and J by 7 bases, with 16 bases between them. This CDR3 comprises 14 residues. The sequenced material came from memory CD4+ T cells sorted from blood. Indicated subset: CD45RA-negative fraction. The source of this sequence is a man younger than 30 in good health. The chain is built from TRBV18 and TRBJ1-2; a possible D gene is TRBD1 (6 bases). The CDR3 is CASSRDLGAGGYTF. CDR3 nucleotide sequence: TGTGCCAGCTCACGGGATCTGGGGGCAGGTGGCTACACCTTC. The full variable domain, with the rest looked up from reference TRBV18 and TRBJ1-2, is NAGVMQNPRHLVRRRGQEARLRCSPMKGHSHVYWYRQLPEEGLKFMVYLQKENIIDESGMPKERFSAEFPKEGPSILRIQQVVRGDSAAYFCASSRDLGAGGYTFGSGTRLTVV.